This T cell receptor beta chain originates from a study of T cell changes during pregnancy in multiple sclerosis. Here immunoSEQ multiplex PCR was the method, and the copy in TCRdb shows in-frame clones only, minus some. The sample holds almost 95,000 clones, more than 85% seen once. The CDR3 totals 15 residues. The V gene's germline CDR1 is MDHEN and CDR2 SYDVKM. Trimming removed 7 bases from V and 3 bases from J; junction bases left unmatched: 9. The receptor's source is a female donor with multiple sclerosis, enrolled in a pregnancy study. The sequencing used peripheral blood, collected in the first trimester of pregnancy. This chain uses TRBV28 with TRBJ1-5; 7 bases are a match to TRBD1. CDR3 coding DNA: TGTGCCAGCACCCCGGAGGACAGGCCCAATCAGCCCCAGCATTTT. Translation gives CASTPEDRPNQPQHF.